The 21 T cell receptor beta chains listed next were all sequenced from one sample in a study of cytomegalovirus exposure and HLA in healthy donors. The PCR employed 60 Vbeta primers together with 13 Jbeta primers. Profiling relied on immunoSEQ multiplex PCR, and the TCRdb table lists in-frame clones only, not all of them. This sample has around 100,000 clones, with more than 75% found just once. The sample taken for sequencing was PBMCs. Receptor source: a woman aged 18-29 years in good health and CMV-seropositive.

This clone has more than one count but fewer than ten. V and J are TRBV6-4 and TRBJ2-3; TRBD2 agrees at 9 bases. J lost 3 bases, V lost 8 bases, and 6 bases had no gene match. The CDR3 length is 14 residues. Germline-derived CDR1 and CDR2 are MRHNA and SNTAGT. DNA for the CDR3: TGTGCCAGCTCTATAGCGGGAGAGACAGATACGCAGTATTTT. Translating it yields CASSIAGETDTQYF.

This sequence joins TRBV9 and TRBJ1-1; 8 positions match TRBD1. Trimming removed 3 bases from V and 4 bases from J; junction bases left unmatched: 8. CDR1 is SGDLS and CDR2 is YYNGEE in the germline V gene. The CDR3 extends over 15 amino acids. The CDR3 DNA is TGTGCCAGCAGCGCGAGAACAGGGGGAGGCACTGAAGCTTTCTTT. Its translation: CASSARTGGGTEAFF.

The J gene is TRBJ2-7, the V gene TRBV5-1; weak D call: TRBD2 (6 bases). CDR3 size: 18 residues. V lost 0 bases, J lost 6 bases, and 25 bases lay in between. Germline V gene data show CDR1 as SGHRS and CDR2 as YFSETQ. This chain's CDR3 is CASSLGPAVGGYSSEQYF. In DNA, the CDR3 is TGCGCCAGCAGCTTGGGGCCGGCAGTGGGAGGTTACTCTTCCGAGCAGTACTTC.

The V gene is TRBV5-5, the J gene TRBJ2-1; 9 nucleotides line up with TRBD2. CDR3 size: 15 residues. Germline V gives CDR1 SGHKS, CDR2 YYEKEE (reference sequence). V lost 4 bases and J lost 9; bases outside the gene matches: 11. The CDR3 region is CASSRMREGLAEQFF. The CDR3 coding sequence is TGTGCCAGCAGCCGAATGCGGGAGGGCCTCGCTGAGCAGTTCTTC.

The chain recombines TRBV28 with TRBJ1-5; 7 bases map to TRBD1. The CDR3 is 15 amino acids. With V trimmed by 3 bases and J by 3 bases, 5 bases remained unmatched. Germline CDR1 is MDHEN and CDR2 is SYDVKM. CDR3 DNA: TGTGCCAGCAGTTTCGACAGGGAGATCAATCAGCCCCAGCATTTT. This gives the protein CASSFDREINQPQHF. The whole variable domain, filled in from reference TRBV28 and TRBJ1-5, reads DVKVTQSSRYLVKRTGEKVFLECVQDMDHENMFWYRQDPGLGLRLIYFSYDVKMKEKGDIPEGYSVSREKKERFSLILESASTNQTSMYLCASSFDREINQPQHFGDGTRLSIL.

The chain recombines TRBV30 with TRBJ1-4, with 10 bases fitting TRBD1. The junction had 4 bases not matched to a gene; V was cut back by 7 bases and J by 5 bases. This CDR3 spans 13 amino acids. In germline, CDR1 is GTSNPN, CDR2 SVGIG (reference sequence). In DNA, the CDR3 is TGTGCCTACGGGGACAGGGGAAATGAAAAACTGTTTTTT. Amino acids: CAYGDRGNEKLFF.

V gene TRBV5-1 combines with J gene TRBJ2-5, with D possibly being TRBD2 (5 bases). This CDR3 is built from 14 residues. V dropped 1 base and J dropped 5 bases, with 12 bases sitting between them. Germline values: CDR1 SGHRS, CDR2 YFSETQ. The CDR3 DNA reads TGCGCCAGCAGCTTGATGGGAGTAGTTGAGACCCAGTACTTC. This sequence encodes CASSLMGVVETQYF.

The chain links TRBV6-6 to TRBJ1-1; tentatively, D is TRBD1 (5 bases). The CDR3 length is 13 residues. Trimming shortened V by 6 bases and J by 6 bases, and 14 bases separated the two germline ends. In germline, CDR1 is MNHNY, CDR2 SVGAGI (reference sequence). The CDR3 here is CASSQGVSPEAFF. CDR3 in DNA: TGTGCCAGCAGCCAAGGGGTTAGTCCTGAAGCTTTCTTT.

The chain combines TRBV2 with TRBJ2-5; 8 bases are shared with TRBD2. The CDR3 runs to 14 residues. The junction had 6 bases not matched to a gene; V was cut back by 7 bases and J by 2 bases. Germline CDR1 and CDR2: SNHLY and FYNNEI. Here the CDR3 reads CASNGLAPQETQYF. The CDR3 DNA sequence: TGTGCCAGCAACGGACTAGCCCCGCAAGAGACCCAGTACTTC.

CDR3 protein: CATSRQGPEQYF. CDR3 DNA sequence: TGTGCCACCTCGAGACAGGGACCCGAGCAGTACTTC. V usage is TRBV10-3 and J usage is TRBJ2-7, with 7 bases fitting TRBD1. Germline V gene lookup returns CDR1 ENHRY and CDR2 SYGVKD. Trimming removed 10 bases from V and 6 bases from J; junction bases left unmatched: 9. This CDR3 contains 12 residues.

The chain is built from TRBV6-5 and TRBJ1-3, with no clear D. Per the germline V gene, CDR1 is MNHEY and CDR2 is SVGAGI. The CDR3 runs 14 residues. Trimming cost V 7 bases and J 2 bases, with 12 bases left between them. CDR3 residues: CASTFGQAGNTIYF. CDR3 DNA sequence: TGTGCCAGCACCTTCGGTCAGGCTGGAAACACCATATATTTT.

In its sample, this clone was seen once. J is TRBJ2-2 and V is TRBV6-6; 10 bases map to TRBD2. CDR1 MNHNY and CDR2 SVGAGI come from the germline V gene (reference sequence). The CDR3 is 15 residues long. The V and J ends lost 7 bases and 5 bases, in that order; junction bases with no gene match: 7. This CDR3 is CASNPTSGWTGELFF. The DNA of the CDR3 is TGTGCCAGCAACCCGACTAGCGGGTGGACCGGGGAGCTGTTTTTT.

Note on this clone: The junction departs from germline at one end; a sequencing error may be responsible. Other nucleotide sequences in the sample specify the same CDR3. CDR3 nucleotide sequence: TGTGCCAGCAGTGAATCTCGGAGCTTGAACACTGAAGCCTTCTTT. This sequence encodes CASSESRSLNTEAFF. The chain combines TRBV2 with TRBJ1-1, with D uncertain. CDR1 is SNHLY and CDR2 is FYNNEI in the germline V gene. CDR3 length: 15 residues.

The count of this clone is one. This chain connects TRBV5-1 to TRBJ2-7, with D perhaps TRBD2 (5 bases). Trimming pared 4 bases from V and 6 bases from J, leaving 20 bases between. The CDR3 covers 15 residues. Germline CDR1 SGHRS, CDR2 YFSETQ. The CDR3 bases are TGCGCCAGCAGCATAGCCGGGAACATAGGTACCGAGCAGTACTTC. Translated, it gives CASSIAGNIGTEQYF.

The chain is built from TRBV6-6 and TRBJ1-2; D is perhaps TRBD1 (5 bases). Trimming left V 5 bases short and J 4 bases short, with 11 bases between. This CDR3 contains 13 residues. Germline V CDR1 and CDR2: MNHNY, SVGAGI (reference sequence). In DNA form, the CDR3 reads TGTGCCAGCAGTCCCACGGGGGGCTATGGCTACACCTTC. It codes for CASSPTGGYGYTF.

The count of this clone is one. The rearrangement links TRBV19 to TRBJ2-1; 9 positions agree with TRBD2. Germline V lookup: CDR1 LNHDA, CDR2 SQIVND (reference sequence). J gave up 7 bases and V 5 bases, and 6 bases lay outside the gene matches. The CDR3 loop spans 14 amino acids. In DNA, the CDR3 is TGTGCCAGTAGTGGCTTAGCGGGAGTGAATGAGCAGTTCTTC. It encodes CASSGLAGVNEQFF.

This clone has just a few counts. This rearrangement joins TRBV6-1 to TRBJ1-6; D might be TRBD1 (6 bases). CDR1 MNHNS and CDR2 SASEGT come from the germline V gene. This CDR3 contains 16 residues. The V gene lost 3 bases and the J gene lost 7 bases, with 16 bases spanning the gap. The CDR3 DNA reads TGTGCCAGCAGTGAGGACCCGGGACAAAAAAATTCACCCCTCCACTTT. Protein: CASSEDPGQKNSPLHF.

The chain joins TRBV2 to TRBJ1-4; D remains unclear. Germline V lookup: CDR1 SNHLY, CDR2 FYNNEI. The CDR3 totals 11 residues. Trimming removed 2 bases at V and 7 bases at J, with 2 bases between. The CDR3 DNA sequence: TGTGCCAGCAGTGAACTTGAAAAACTGTTTTTT. Translating gives CASSELEKLFF.

This clone came up once. This chain uses TRBV30 with TRBJ1-5; TRBD1 matches at 8 bases. The CDR3 contains 14 residues. The V gene's germline CDR1 is GTSNPN and CDR2 SVGIG (reference sequence). V dropped 1 base and J dropped 7; count of bases not matched to a gene: 6. In nucleotides, the CDR3 is TGTGCCTGGAGTGCCGGACAGGGAGAACAGCCCCAGCATTTT. Its translation is CAWSAGQGEQPQHF.

To note about this clone: Other DNA sequences in this sample translate to the same CDR3. This chain uses TRBV27 with TRBJ2-7; the match to TRBD1 covers 8 bases. The CDR3 has 14 residues. V trimming: 5 bases; J trimming: 0 bases; junction bases outside the gene matches: 3. Germline assignment: CDR1 MNHEY and CDR2 SMNVEV (reference sequence). The CDR3 DNA is TGTGCCAGCAGTGCGGGGACAGGCTCCTACGAGCAGTACTTC. Residues: CASSAGTGSYEQYF.

The rearrangement uses TRBV21-1 and TRBJ2-5; TRBD2 is the table's D call and was not checked against the DNA. TRBV21-1 is tagged as a pseudogene. The CDR3 consists of 16 residues. The CDR3 bases are TGTGCCAGCAGCACTCGACTAGGAGGGGCCCAAGAGACCCAGTACTTC. Its protein is CASSTRLGGAQETQYF.